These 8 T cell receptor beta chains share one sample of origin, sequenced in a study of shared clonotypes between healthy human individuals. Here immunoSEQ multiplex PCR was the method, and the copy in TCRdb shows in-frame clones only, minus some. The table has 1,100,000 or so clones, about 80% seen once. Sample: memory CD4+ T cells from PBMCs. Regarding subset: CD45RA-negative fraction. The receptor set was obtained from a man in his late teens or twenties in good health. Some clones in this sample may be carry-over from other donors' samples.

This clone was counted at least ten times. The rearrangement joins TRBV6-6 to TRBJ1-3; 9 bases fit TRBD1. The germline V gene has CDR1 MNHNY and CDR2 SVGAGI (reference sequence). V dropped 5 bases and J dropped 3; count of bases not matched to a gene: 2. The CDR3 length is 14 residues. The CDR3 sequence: CASSTGGVGNTIYF. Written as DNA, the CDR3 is TGTGCCAGCAGTACAGGGGGCGTTGGAAACACCATATATTTT.

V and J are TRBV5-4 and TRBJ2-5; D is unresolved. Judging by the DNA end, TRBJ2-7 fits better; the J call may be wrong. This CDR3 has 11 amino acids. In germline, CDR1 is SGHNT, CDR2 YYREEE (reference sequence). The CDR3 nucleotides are TGTGCCAGCAGCTTCGGGTACGAGCAGTACTTC. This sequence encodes CASSFGYEQYF.

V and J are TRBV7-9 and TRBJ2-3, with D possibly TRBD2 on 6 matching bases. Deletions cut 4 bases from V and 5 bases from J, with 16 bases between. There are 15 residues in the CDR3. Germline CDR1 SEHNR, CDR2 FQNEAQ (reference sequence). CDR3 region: CASSWSGDGGDTQYF. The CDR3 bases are TGTGCCAGCAGCTGGTCGGGAGATGGTGGAGATACGCAGTATTTT. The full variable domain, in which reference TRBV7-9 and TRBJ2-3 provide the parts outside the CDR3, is DTGVSQNPRHKITKRGQNVTFRCDPISEHNRLYWYRQTLGQGPEFLTYFQNEAQLEKSRLLSDRFSAERPKGSFSTLEIQRTEQGDSAMYLCASSWSGDGGDTQYFGPGTRLTVL.

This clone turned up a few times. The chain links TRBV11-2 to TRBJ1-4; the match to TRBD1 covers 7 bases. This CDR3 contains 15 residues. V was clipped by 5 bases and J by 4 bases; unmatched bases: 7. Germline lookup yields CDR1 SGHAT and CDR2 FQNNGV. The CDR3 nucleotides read TGTGCCAGCAGCCCGATCGACAGGGTTAATGAAAAACTGTTTTTT. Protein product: CASSPIDRVNEKLFF.

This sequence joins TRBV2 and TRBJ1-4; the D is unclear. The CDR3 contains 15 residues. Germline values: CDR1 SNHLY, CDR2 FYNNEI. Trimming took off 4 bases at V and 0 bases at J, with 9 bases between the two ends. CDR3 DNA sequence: TGTGCCAGCAGTGGCCGGGTAGCAACTAATGAAAAACTGTTTTTT. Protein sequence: CASSGRVATNEKLFF.

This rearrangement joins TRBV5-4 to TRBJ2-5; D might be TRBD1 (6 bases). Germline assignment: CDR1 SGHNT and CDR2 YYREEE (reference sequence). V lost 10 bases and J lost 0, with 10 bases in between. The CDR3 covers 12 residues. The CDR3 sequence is CASGTNQETQYF. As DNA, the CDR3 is TGTGCCTCCGGGACAAACCAAGAGACCCAGTACTTC.

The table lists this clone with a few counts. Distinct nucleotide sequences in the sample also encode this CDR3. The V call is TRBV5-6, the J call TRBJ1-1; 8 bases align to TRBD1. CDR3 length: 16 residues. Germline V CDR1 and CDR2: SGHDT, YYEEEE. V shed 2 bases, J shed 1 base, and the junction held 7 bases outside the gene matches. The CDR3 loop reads CASSLGGGTGNTEAFF. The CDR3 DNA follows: TGTGCCAGCAGCTTAGGGGGTGGGACAGGGAACACTGAAGCTTTCTTT.

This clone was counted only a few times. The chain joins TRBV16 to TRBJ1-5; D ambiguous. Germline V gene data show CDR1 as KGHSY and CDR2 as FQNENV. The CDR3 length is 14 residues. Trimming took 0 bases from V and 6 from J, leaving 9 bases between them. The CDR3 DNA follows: TGTGCCAGCAGCCAATCTACTGGGCCTCAGCCCCAGCATTTT. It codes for CASSQSTGPQPQHF.